The 24 T cell receptor beta chains listed next were all sequenced from one sample in a study of CD8+CD57+ T cells in acquired aplastic anemia. Patients sequenced had flow cytometry evidence of CD8+CD57+ cell expansion. CDR3 and TCR beta VDJ profiling relied on a genomic DNA template. TCRdb re-analysed the reads in MiXCR, keeping a single row per CDR3 protein. The table has 450,000 to 550,000 distinct CDR3 sequences, more than 25% seen once. The sequenced material came from sorted CD4+, CD8+, or CD8+CD57+ T cells (not recorded which) from PBMCs. The receptor source for this set is a human donor with aplastic anemia.

J is TRBJ1-5 and V is TRBV6-2 or TRBV6-3, with 7 bases lining up with TRBD1. J gave up 5 bases and V 7 bases, and 8 bases lay outside the gene matches. This CDR3 spans 14 amino acids. The germline gives CDR1 MNHEY, CDR2 SVGEGT. CDR3 loop: CASTLTGLYQPQHF. For the CDR3, the DNA is TGTGCCAGCACCCTGACAGGGCTTTATCAGCCCCAGCATTTT.

This clonotype has a handful of counts. This chain uses TRBV19 with TRBJ2-3, with a tentative D call TRBD2 (5 bases). With 6 bases removed from V and 6 bases from J, the gap between germline ends came to 19 bases. The germline V gene has CDR1 LNHDA and CDR2 SQIVND (reference sequence). CDR3 length: 15 residues. In DNA form, the CDR3 reads TGTGCCAGTAGCCGCGGACTGCCCGGAGTTGATACGCAGTATTTT. Translating it yields CASSRGLPGVDTQYF.

This clonotype appeared a few times. J is TRBJ2-7 and V is TRBV20-1, with 10 bases aligning to TRBD1. Trimming cost V 3 bases and J 6 bases; bases outside gene matches: 8. The CDR3 runs to 14 residues. Germline V gene data show CDR1 as DFQATT and CDR2 as SNEGSKA (reference sequence). CDR3 DNA: TGCAGTGCTAGTGGTCGACAGGGGGCCAGCGAGCAGTACTTC. This codes for CSASGRQGASEQYF.

The chain employs TRBV7-3 and TRBJ1-6, with D uncertain. Germline CDR1 and CDR2: SGHTA and FQGTGA. V lost 1 base and J lost 10, with 23 bases in between. This CDR3 contains 18 residues. CDR3 residues: CASSLKSPSEGSKSPLHF. In nucleotides, the CDR3 is TGTGCCAGCAGCTTAAAATCGCCCTCGGAGGGATCAAAGTCACCCCTCCACTTT. Full variable domain (remainder filled in from reference TRBV7-3 and TRBJ1-6): GAGVSQTPSNKVTEKGKYVELRCDPISGHTALYWYRQSLGQGPEFLIYFQGTGAADDSGLPNDRFFAVRPEGSVSTLKIQRTERGDSAVYLCASSLKSPSEGSKSPLHFGNGTRLTVT.

Remarks on this clonotype: This may be a read error, as it is one base from a much larger clone. The rearrangement links TRBV20-1 to TRBJ2-7, with TRBD2 matching over 9 bases. The CDR3 has 15 residues. CDR1 is DFQATT, CDR2 SNEGSKA, per germline (reference sequence). J was trimmed by 3 bases and V by 8 bases; bases with no gene match: 14. CDR3 nucleotide sequence: TGCAGTTCCCTGCGGGAGGGGGCAGCTGACTACGAGCAGTACTTC. Translated, it gives CSSLREGAADYEQYF.

This clonotype was observed many times. V usage is TRBV6-2 or TRBV6-3 and J usage is TRBJ1-2; 7 nucleotides agree with TRBD1. CDR3 length: 14 residues. V shed 8 bases, J shed 0 bases, and the junction held 6 bases outside the gene matches. The germline V gene encodes CDR1 MNHEY and CDR2 SVGEGT. In nucleotides, the CDR3 is TGTGCCAGCTCGACAGGGATTGCTAACTATGGCTACACCTTC. Its protein product is CASSTGIANYGYTF.

About this clonotype itself: One base away lies a much larger clone, so this may be a sequencing read error. The rearrangement links TRBV2 to TRBJ2-7, with D unresolved. Germline CDR1 reads SNHLY; CDR2 reads FYNNEI. The CDR3 runs to 15 residues. V was cut by 4 bases and J by 0 bases, with 13 bases left in between. The CDR3 DNA is TGTGCCAGCAGTGGTGATTCCTACCGCTCCTACGAGCAGTACTTC. It is translated as CASSGDSYRSYEQYF.

This chain connects TRBV5-6 to TRBJ2-7, with D perhaps matching TRBD1 (5 bases). V lost 5 bases, J lost 7 bases, and 22 bases lay in between. The CDR3 is 15 residues long. The germline V gene has CDR1 SGHDT and CDR2 YYEEEE. The DNA of the CDR3 is TGTGCCAGCAGACCGACAGAGTCCCACGTTGGAGAGCAGTACTTC. Residues: CASRPTESHVGEQYF. The whole variable domain, remainder taken from reference TRBV5-6 and TRBJ2-7, is DAGVTQSPTHLIKTRGQQVTLRCSPKSGHDTVSWYQQALGQGPQFIFQYYEEEERQRGNFPDRFSGHQFPNYSSELNVNALLLGDSALYLCASRPTESHVGEQYFGPGTRLTVT.

The rearrangement joins TRBV6-5 to TRBJ1-2; D is perhaps TRBD1 (5 bases). Germline CDR1 MNHEY, CDR2 SVGAGI. The CDR3 has 14 amino acids. Trimming stripped 2 bases from V and 0 bases from J, with 7 bases between. The CDR3 nucleotides read TGTGCCAGCAGTTACGACAGATCTAACTATGGCTACACCTTC. Translated: CASSYDRSNYGYTF.

Concerning this clonotype itself: Just one base apart from a much larger clone, this may be a read error. The rearrangement joins TRBV20-1 to TRBJ1-1; perhaps TRBD1 as D (5 bases). V was clipped by 3 bases and J by 0 bases, with 8 bases between them. CDR1 is DFQATT and CDR2 is SNEGSKA in the germline V gene (reference sequence). The CDR3 totals 13 residues. The CDR3 loop reads CSASEGMNTEAFF. The CDR3 nucleotides are TGCAGTGCTAGCGAGGGGATGAACACTGAAGCTTTCTTT.

This chain links TRBV20-1 with TRBJ2-4; no clear D. V lost 3 bases and J 3 bases, leaving 12 bases between the germline ends. Germline loops: CDR1 DFQATT, CDR2 SNEGSKA (reference sequence). This CDR3 contains 14 residues. CDR3 sequence (DNA): TGCAGTGCTAGCCAAGGGATCTACAAAAACATTCAGTACTTC. Amino acids: CSASQGIYKNIQYF.

The V and J genes are TRBV7-9 and TRBJ2-1; 10 positions match TRBD2. This CDR3 contains 16 residues. Trimming took 1 base from V and 8 from J; bases not matched to a gene: 8. Germline CDR1 SEHNR, CDR2 FQNEAQ (reference sequence). The CDR3 DNA follows: TGTGCCAGCAGCTTAGGACCAGCGGGGGGGCCCGATGAGCAGTTCTTC. Amino acid sequence: CASSLGPAGGPDEQFF.

This clonotype occurred once. The chain is built from TRBV2 and TRBJ1-1; no firm D call. Germline CDR1 is SNHLY and CDR2 is FYNNEI. Trimming pared 4 bases from V and 4 bases from J, leaving 10 bases between. The CDR3 sequence is 13 residues long. In DNA form, the CDR3 reads TGTGCCAGCAGTGGATTGGACGGCACTGAAGCTTTCTTT. This translates into CASSGLDGTEAFF. The full variable domain, rest sourced from reference TRBV2 and TRBJ1-1, is EPEVTQTPSHQVTQMGQEVILRCVPISNHLYFYWYRQILGQKVEFLVSFYNNEISEKSEIFDDQFSVERPDGSNFTLKIRSTKLEDSAMYFCASSGLDGTEAFFGQGTRLTVV.

Ten or more counts support this clonotype. The V gene is TRBV20-1, the J gene TRBJ2-1; 7 bases are a match to TRBD2. Germline-derived CDR1 and CDR2 are DFQATT and SNEGSKA (reference sequence). Losses at the gene ends were 6 bases for V and 9 bases for J; bases not matched to a gene: 8. This CDR3 has 12 residues. DNA for the CDR3: TGCAGTGCATACGCGGGAGCTATTGAGCAGTTCTTC. Its translation is CSAYAGAIEQFF.

This clonotype was counted at least ten times. This chain joins TRBV19 and TRBJ1-1, with a possible D match to TRBD1 (5 bases). V lost 6 bases and J 3 bases, leaving 17 bases between the germline ends. Germline V gene sequence: CDR1 LNHDA, CDR2 SQIVND (reference sequence). CDR3 length: 15 residues. The CDR3 here is CASRRVPRGDTEAFF. CDR3 sequence (DNA): TGTGCCAGTAGGCGGGTCCCTCGGGGGGACACTGAAGCTTTCTTT. Full variable domain (remainder filled in from reference TRBV19 and TRBJ1-1): DGGITQSPKYLFRKEGQNVTLSCEQNLNHDAMYWYRQDPGQGLRLIYYSQIVNDFQKGDIAEGYSVSREKKESFPLTVTSAQKNPTAFYLCASRRVPRGDTEAFFGQGTRLTVV.

This clonotype was counted between two and nine times. A much larger clonotype is one base distant, so this may be a read error. The CDR3 loop reads CASSLEAEAIQYF. CDR3 DNA: TGCGCCAGCAGTCTAGAGGCGGAGGCCATTCAGTACTTC. V usage is TRBV10-2 and J usage is TRBJ2-4; a possible D gene is TRBD2 (5 bases). Looked up from germline, CDR1 is WSHSY and CDR2 is SAAADI. The CDR3 is made up of 13 amino acids. Between the trimmed V and J ends, which lost 5 bases and 9 bases, there was a span of 14 bases.

This clonotype was recorded many times. This rearrangement joins TRBV7-9 to TRBJ1-2; D gene ambiguous. With 0 bases removed from V and 7 bases from J, the gap between germline ends came to 12 bases. This CDR3 has 14 residues. Germline lookup yields CDR1 SEHNR and CDR2 FQNEAQ (reference sequence). CDR3 nucleotides: TGTGCCAGCAGCTTAGCGTCGGCCGGGTTTGGCTACACCTTC. It translates to CASSLASAGFGYTF.

This clonotype was counted at least ten times. V usage is TRBV15 and J usage is TRBJ2-1; D is possibly TRBD2 (5 bases). Germline V CDR1 and CDR2: LNHNV, YYDKDF (reference sequence). The CDR3 length is 14 residues. Trimming took off 8 bases at V and 2 bases at J, with 13 bases between the two ends. CDR3 coding DNA: TGTGCCACCCTCCTTGGGCGGGCCTACAATGAGCAGTTCTTC. Amino acid sequence: CATLLGRAYNEQFF. The complete variable domain, with remaining parts taken from reference TRBV15 and TRBJ2-1, reads DAMVIQNPRYQVTQFGKPVTLSCSQTLNHNVMYWYQQKSSQAPKLLFHYYDKDFNNEADTPDNFQSRRPNTSFCFLDIRSPGLGDTAMYLCATLLGRAYNEQFFGPGTRLTVL.

V gene TRBV19 combines with J gene TRBJ1-6, with 7 bases aligning to TRBD1. Unmatched junction bases numbered 2, after V lost 5 bases and J lost 7 bases. The germline V gene encodes CDR1 LNHDA and CDR2 SQIVND (reference sequence). The CDR3 is 13 amino acids. For the CDR3, the DNA is TGTGCCAGTAGTGCACAGGGGAATTCACCCCTCCACTTT. Protein sequence: CASSAQGNSPLHF.

The V and J genes are TRBV24-1 and TRBJ1-1; TRBD1 aligns across 7 bases. This CDR3 contains 14 residues. Germline loops: CDR1 KGHDR, CDR2 SFDVKD. J gave up 3 bases and V 7 bases, and 7 bases lay outside the gene matches. CDR3 residues: CATSEGTGDTEAFF. DNA of the CDR3: TGTGCCACCAGCGAAGGTACAGGGGACACTGAAGCTTTCTTT.

The chain links TRBV18 to TRBJ1-4, with TRBD1 as a possible D gene (5 bases). The CDR3 sequence is 14 residues long. Looked up from germline, CDR1 is KGHSH and CDR2 is LQKENI. V lost 2 bases and J 8 bases, leaving 12 bases between the germline ends. The DNA of the CDR3 is TGTGCCAGCTCACCAAATCTGGCAGGGGAAAAACTGTTTTTT. This gives the protein CASSPNLAGEKLFF.

The V call is TRBV25-1, the J call TRBJ2-1; 8 nucleotides line up with TRBD1. This CDR3 is 20 amino acids long. V was clipped by 4 bases and J by 4 bases; unmatched bases: 21. Germline V gene data show CDR1 as MGHDK and CDR2 as SYGVNS. Here the CDR3 DNA reads TGTGCCAGCAGTGCAGCGACAGGGGATGGCTACACCTCGAGATACAATGAGCAGTTCTTC. It codes for CASSAATGDGYTSRYNEQFF.

This clonotype has a handful of counts. The chain couples TRBV27 to TRBJ1-3, with a weak D call TRBD1 (5 bases). Per germline, CDR1 MNHEY and CDR2 SMNVEV (reference sequence). This CDR3 has 15 residues. Trimming left V 4 bases short and J 2 bases short, with 12 bases between. CDR3 DNA: TGTGCCAGCAGTTCGGCCAGGGCAGCTGGAAACACCATATATTTT. Translation: CASSSARAAGNTIYF.

Only a few counts were recorded for this clonotype. The rearrangement joins TRBV19 to TRBJ2-1; D is uncertain. Germline V lookup: CDR1 LNHDA, CDR2 SQIVND (reference sequence). The CDR3 spans 16 residues. The V end was cut by 3 bases, the J end by 0 bases, with 12 bases between. CDR3 loop: CASSIGRTSSYNEQFF. DNA for the CDR3: TGTGCCAGTAGTATTGGCCGAACAAGCTCCTACAATGAGCAGTTCTTC.